The clone carrying this TCR beta chain ranks as large. Its antigen is still unknown. Because the library targeted alpha chains, this beta chain is an off-target read whose size means little. The sample is drawn from a study of spatial heterogeneity in lung cancer. Study overall: Strong correlation linked TCR transcript counts in tumor regions to a T cell module score derived from matched bulk RNA-seq. Study-wide points: In tumors, expanded intratumoral alpha and beta TCR counts tracked mutation counts.

MiXCR, applied by TCRdb to the 5' RACE reads, yields one record per CDR3 protein. This sample yields over a thousand distinct CDR3 sequences, of which 5.5% to 7% are seen a single time; 56% belongs to the top ten. Time point defined: sample taken at primary tumor resection. CDR1 and CDR2 (germline): MGHDK, SYGVNS. The CDR3 has 16 residues. Trimming took off 3 bases at V and 8 bases at J, with 19 bases between the two ends. The source of this sequence is a female donor with early-stage non-small cell lung cancer. The chain carries TRBV25-1 and TRBJ1-4; D might be TRBD1 (5 bases). The sequencing here drew on lung tumor tissue, taken at surgery. The CDR3 protein is CASSDPTEGEAEKLFF. CDR3 in DNA: TGTGCCAGCAGTGACCCTACAGAAGGGGAGGCGGAAAAACTGTTTTTT.